This entry describes one T cell receptor beta chain. The V and J ends lost 4 bases and 7 bases respectively, with 11 bases between them. Germline CDR1 MNHEY, CDR2 SMNVEV (reference sequence). The CDR3 loop spans 13 amino acids. Assay used: immunoSEQ multiplex PCR; TCRdb lists only in-frame clones, some missing. Of around 82,000 clones in the sample, approximately 85% were seen once. The sample comes from a study of blood T cell repertoires in COVID-19. Sequencing used peripheral blood. The chain couples TRBV27 to TRBJ1-5; D possibly corresponds to TRBD1 (5 bases). This TCR derives from a man in his fifties with COVID-19, enrolled during active disease. This CDR3 reads CASSWQGGQPQHF. CDR3 DNA sequence: TGTGCCAGCAGTTGGCAGGGCGGACAGCCCCAGCATTTT.